The 18 T cell receptor beta chains presented below share a single source sample, sequenced in a study of T cell responses to AZD1222 COVID-19 vaccine. Sequencing was performed with immunoSEQ multiplex PCR; in TCRdb, only in-frame clones are kept and a portion is missing. The repertoire holds over 150,000 clones, with around 89% as singletons. The starting material was peripheral blood, obtained on day 0 of AZD1222 vaccination. The receptors stem from an adult in good health.

The chain is built from TRBV12-5 and TRBJ1-2; 8 bases are shared with TRBD1. The CDR3 is made up of 14 amino acids. Losses at the gene ends were 2 bases for V and 4 bases for J; bases not matched to a gene: 3. Germline assignment: CDR1 LGHNT and CDR2 FRNRAP. The CDR3 nucleotides are TGTGCTAGTGGTTTGCTCACAGGGGGCTATGGCTACACCTTC. This sequence encodes CASGLLTGGYGYTF.

This rearrangement joins TRBV28 to TRBJ1-1; unclear D gene. V was shortened by 6 bases and J by 1 base, with 9 bases between the two germline ends. The CDR3 sequence is 13 residues long. CDR1 is MDHEN and CDR2 is SYDVKM in the germline V gene. The CDR3 protein is CASRRTENTEAFF. In DNA form, the CDR3 reads TGTGCCAGCAGGCGGACGGAGAACACTGAAGCTTTCTTT.

CDR3 sequence: CASSGTASGNTIYF. CDR3 coding DNA: TGTGCCAGCAGTGGCACGGCCTCTGGAAACACCATATATTTT. This chain connects TRBV2 to TRBJ1-3; D gene unclear. V lost 4 bases and J lost 0, with 7 bases in between. The germline gives CDR1 SNHLY, CDR2 FYNNEI. The CDR3 is 14 amino acids.

The chain is built from TRBV15 and TRBJ2-3; D may match TRBD1 or TRBD2 (5 bases each). This CDR3 spans 12 amino acids. Germline V gene sequence: CDR1 LNHNV, CDR2 YYDKDF (reference sequence). V gave up 9 bases and J gave up 6 bases, with 13 bases separating them. The CDR3 region is CATGVPGDTQYF. In nucleotides, the CDR3 is TGTGCCACAGGGGTCCCGGGGGATACGCAGTATTTT. The full variable domain, its missing parts supplied by reference TRBV15 and TRBJ2-3, is DAMVIQNPRYQVTQFGKPVTLSCSQTLNHNVMYWYQQKSSQAPKLLFHYYDKDFNNEADTPDNFQSRRPNTSFCFLDIRSPGLGDTAMYLCATGVPGDTQYFGPGTRLTVL.

The chain recombines TRBV28 with TRBJ1-5; 7 positions match TRBD1. Per the germline V gene, CDR1 is MDHEN and CDR2 is SYDVKM. This CDR3 has 15 residues. The J segment lost 3 bases and the V segment lost 6 bases, leaving 8 bases of the junction unmatched. The CDR3 spells CASRRGTENNQPQHF. The CDR3, as DNA: TGTGCCAGCAGGCGTGGGACAGAGAACAATCAGCCCCAGCATTTT.

The CDR3 bases are TGTGCCAGCAGCGACTGGCGCTCTGGAAACACCATATATTTT. Amino acid sequence: CASSDWRSGNTIYF. The V gene is TRBV11-3, the J gene TRBJ1-3, with D unresolved. CDR1 is SGHNT and CDR2 is YENEEA in the germline V gene. The ends were cut back, 5 bases at V and 0 bases at J, with 8 bases in the middle. The CDR3 totals 14 residues. Full variable domain (remainder filled in from reference TRBV11-3 and TRBJ1-3): EAGVVQSPRYKIIEKKQPVAFWCNPISGHNTLYWYLQNLGQGPELLIRYENEEAVDDSQLPKDRFSAERLKGVDSTLKIQPAELGDSAVYLCASSDWRSGNTIYFGEGSWLTVV.

The chain links TRBV6-4 to TRBJ2-6; D gene unclear. Germline loops: CDR1 MRHNA, CDR2 SNTAGT. V lost 9 bases and J 0 bases, leaving 12 bases between the germline ends. The CDR3 runs to 15 residues. CDR3 loop: CARFPGFSGANVLTF. The CDR3 coding sequence is TGTGCCAGGTTCCCAGGCTTCTCTGGGGCCAACGTCCTGACTTTC.

This chain joins TRBV7-8 and TRBJ1-5; D possibly corresponds to TRBD1 (6 bases). The V gene's germline CDR1 is SGHVS and CDR2 FQNEAQ. The germline V and J ends were trimmed by 5 bases and 2 bases, with 19 bases remaining between them. This CDR3 is 17 amino acids long. The CDR3 here is CASSRGPGPEGNQPQHF. CDR3 bases: TGTGCCAGCAGCCGGGGGCCGGGGCCGGAGGGCAATCAGCCCCAGCATTTT. Variable domain in full (rest from reference TRBV7-8 and TRBJ1-5): GAGVSQSPRYKVAKRGQDVALRCDPISGHVSLFWYQQALGQGPEFLTYFQNEAQLDKSGLPSDRFFAERPEGSVSTLKIQRTQQEDSAVYLCASSRGPGPEGNQPQHFGDGTRLSIL.

J is TRBJ1-4 and V is TRBV9; a weak D match, TRBD1 (5 bases). Deletions cut 0 bases from V and 8 bases from J, with 14 bases between. The length of the CDR3 is 15 residues. CDR1 SGDLS and CDR2 YYNGEE come from the germline V gene. CDR3 protein: CASSVDEGVGEKLFF. The CDR3 DNA follows: TGTGCCAGCAGCGTAGATGAAGGGGTAGGGGAAAAACTGTTTTTT. The entire variable domain, with the rest obtained from reference TRBV9 and TRBJ1-4, is as follows: DSGVTQTPKHLITATGQRVTLRCSPRSGDLSVYWYQQSLDQGLQFLIQYYNGEERAKGNILERFSAQQFPDLHSELNLSSLELGDSALYFCASSVDEGVGEKLFFGSGTQLSVL.

V and J are TRBV4-3 and TRBJ2-3; 15 positions match TRBD2. This CDR3 spans 18 amino acids. The J segment lost 4 bases and the V segment lost 0 bases, leaving 5 bases of the junction unmatched. From germline, CDR1 is LGHNA and CDR2 YSLEER. The CDR3 here is CASSQDWTSGGAPDTQYF. The CDR3 coding sequence is TGCGCCAGCAGCCAAGATTGGACTAGCGGGGGGGCCCCAGATACGCAGTATTTT.

The chain links TRBV4-2 to TRBJ1-5; possible D gene TRBD1, 6 bases. Germline CDR1 reads LGHNA; CDR2 reads YNFKEQ. The CDR3 spans 16 residues. The V end was cut by 0 bases, the J end by 2 bases, with 11 bases between. Here the CDR3 reads CASSQEQGPGNQPQHF. The DNA of the CDR3 is TGTGCCAGCAGCCAAGAACAGGGACCGGGCAATCAGCCCCAGCATTTT.

V gene TRBV5-5 combines with J gene TRBJ2-7, with 7 bases identical to TRBD1. V dropped 1 base and J dropped 2; count of bases not matched to a gene: 6. This CDR3 is 15 amino acids long. Germline CDR1 and CDR2: SGHKS and YYEKEE (reference sequence). CDR3 loop: CASSLLTGKAYEQYF. Here the CDR3 DNA reads TGTGCCAGCAGCTTGCTGACAGGGAAGGCCTACGAGCAGTACTTC.

V and J are TRBV18 and TRBJ1-2; D is perhaps TRBD1 (6 bases). The length of the CDR3 is 16 residues. Trimming removed 3 bases from V and 8 bases from J, with 22 bases in between. Germline V CDR1 and CDR2: KGHSH, LQKENI. The CDR3 sequence: CASSPSPLRGAEGYTF. The DNA for the CDR3 is TGTGCCAGCTCACCGTCTCCTTTGCGGGGGGCTGAAGGCTACACCTTC.

The rearrangement joins TRBV7-8 to TRBJ1-1, with a weak D call TRBD1 (5 bases). This CDR3 comprises 17 residues. Per germline, CDR1 SGHVS and CDR2 FQNEAQ. Deletions cut 4 bases from V and 4 bases from J, with 22 bases between. The CDR3 bases are TGTGCCAGCAGCTGGGGCGGGGGAGGTAATCCGGTCACTGAAGCTTTCTTT. Its translation: CASSWGGGGNPVTEAFF.

The chain couples TRBV27 to TRBJ2-7; TRBD2 aligns across 13 bases. The V segment lost 3 bases and the J segment 7 bases; nucleotides outside the gene matches: 9. Per the germline V gene, CDR1 is MNHEY and CDR2 is SMNVEV (reference sequence). The CDR3 loop spans 16 amino acids. DNA for the CDR3: TGTGCCAGCAGTTTTGTACTAGCGGGGGGGCAGGGTGAGCAGTACTTC. As protein: CASSFVLAGGQGEQYF.

The rearrangement uses TRBV25-1 and TRBJ2-1; 10 bases are a match to TRBD1. Germline loops: CDR1 MGHDK, CDR2 SYGVNS. This CDR3 spans 16 amino acids. Trimming cost V 4 bases and J 6 bases; bases outside gene matches: 9. The CDR3 here is CASSASGTGVSNEQFF. The CDR3 nucleotides are TGTGCCAGCAGTGCCTCGGGGACAGGGGTAAGCAATGAGCAGTTCTTC.

The V and J genes are TRBV27 and TRBJ1-2, with D possibly TRBD1 on 6 matching bases. Per germline, CDR1 MNHEY and CDR2 SMNVEV (reference sequence). With 10 bases removed from V and 6 bases from J, the gap between germline ends came to 15 bases. CDR3 length: 12 residues. CDR3 loop: CATGGLKDGYTF. In nucleotides, the CDR3 is TGTGCCACCGGGGGGCTTAAGGATGGCTACACCTTC.

The chain is built from TRBV10-3 and TRBJ2-1; 9 bases align to TRBD2. There are 15 residues in the CDR3. The trim removed 0 bases at V and 10 bases at J, leaving 7 bases unmatched. Germline CDR1 and CDR2: ENHRY and SYGVKD. The DNA for the CDR3 is TGTGCCATCAGTGAGTCCCAGCGGGGGGCTGAAGAGCAGTTCTTC. It yields the protein CAISESQRGAEEQFF.